A single sample is the source of the 20 T cell receptor beta chains below, sequenced in a study of patients and donors after allogeneic stem cell transplantation. TCRdb re-analysed the RT-PCR reads in MiXCR, keeping a single row per CDR3 protein. The sample records about a million distinct CDR3 sequences, roughly 18% being singletons. The specimen sequenced was blood, either unsorted or a sorted T cell fraction (not recorded which). These receptors were obtained from a human donor who was either an allogeneic HSCT recipient or a stem cell or donor lymphocyte infusion donor (not recorded which). It is not recorded whose cells these are; they may come from a transplant donor.

This clonotype has just a few counts. This chain joins TRBV5-6 and TRBJ2-7; possibly TRBD1 for D (6 bases). The CDR3 length is 14 residues. The V gene lost 0 bases and the J gene lost 6 bases, with 13 bases spanning the gap. CDR1 is SGHDT and CDR2 is YYEEEE in the germline V gene. CDR3 loop: CASSLEQGPGEQYF. CDR3 DNA sequence: TGTGCCAGCAGCTTGGAACAGGGTCCGGGCGAGCAGTACTTC.

This clonotype was found a few times. This rearrangement joins TRBV11-2 to TRBJ1-3, with D unresolved. The CDR3 runs to 16 residues. Germline V CDR1 and CDR2: SGHAT, FQNNGV. The ends were cut back, 5 bases at V and 1 base at J, with 15 bases in the middle. CDR3 sequence: CASSLYAGRSGNTIYF. The CDR3 DNA follows: TGTGCCAGCAGCCTGTACGCCGGGAGATCTGGAAACACCATATATTTT. The full variable domain, with the rest looked up from reference TRBV11-2 and TRBJ1-3, is EAGVAQSPRYKIIEKRQSVAFWCNPISGHATLYWYQQILGQGPKLLIQFQNNGVVDDSQLPKDRFSAERLKGVDSTLKIQPAKLEDSAVYLCASSLYAGRSGNTIYFGEGSWLTVV.

The chain uses TRBV7-2 and TRBJ1-2, with D unresolved. Germline V lookup: CDR1 SGHTA, CDR2 FQGNSA. The germline V and J ends were trimmed by 7 bases and 1 base, with 13 bases remaining between them. The CDR3 consists of 14 residues. The CDR3 here is CASILRNSNYGYTF. CDR3 nucleotides: TGTGCCAGCATCCTTCGGAACAGTAACTATGGCTACACCTTC.

CDR3 loop: CASSTGLAGESYEQYF. The DNA of the CDR3 is TGCGCCAGCAGCACGGGACTAGCGGGAGAGTCCTACGAGCAGTACTTC. J is TRBJ2-7 and V is TRBV5-1; 14 nucleotides align to TRBD2. The J segment lost 1 base and the V segment lost 4 bases, leaving 4 bases of the junction unmatched. This CDR3 spans 16 amino acids. Looked up from germline, CDR1 is SGHRS and CDR2 is YFSETQ.

The J gene is TRBJ2-2, the V gene TRBV9; D is possibly TRBD1 (5 bases). The germline V and J ends were trimmed by 2 bases and 2 bases, with 13 bases remaining between them. The CDR3 has 16 amino acids. Germline assignment: CDR1 SGDLS and CDR2 YYNGEE. The DNA for the CDR3 is TGTGCCAGCAGCGTGGGGCCCCGGACCAACACCGGGGAGCTGTTTTTT. It specifies CASSVGPRTNTGELFF.

The chain recombines TRBV6-1 with TRBJ1-2; D remains ambiguous. The germline gives CDR1 MNHNS, CDR2 SASEGT. The CDR3 extends over 19 amino acids. With 2 bases removed from V and 2 bases from J, the gap between germline ends came to 24 bases. The CDR3 spells CASSELQLRTPLPNYGYTF. The DNA for the CDR3 is TGTGCCAGCAGTGAACTACAGCTACGGACCCCTCTGCCCAACTATGGCTACACCTTC.

This clonotype was seen only a few times. This rearrangement joins TRBV10-3 to TRBJ2-1, with D possibly being TRBD1 (6 bases). This CDR3 has 14 residues. The V and J ends lost 6 bases and 6 bases respectively, with 15 bases between them. The germline V gene has CDR1 ENHRY and CDR2 SYGVKD. The CDR3 region is CAISLDSASNEQFF. Here the CDR3 DNA reads TGTGCCATCAGCCTGGACAGTGCAAGCAATGAGCAGTTCTTC.

In its sample, this clonotype was seen a few times. The chain has TRBV20-1 and TRBJ1-1, with a tentative D call TRBD1 (6 bases). The CDR3 is 10 residues long. Trimming cost V 5 bases and J 10 bases, with 11 bases left between them. The germline V gene encodes CDR1 DFQATT and CDR2 SNEGSKA (reference sequence). The chain's CDR3 is CSAGQFGAFF. The DNA of the CDR3 is TGCAGTGCTGGACAGTTTGGAGCTTTCTTT.

This clonotype was counted once. The chain is built from TRBV2 and TRBJ1-5; TRBD1 is a possible D gene (6 bases). This CDR3 spans 16 amino acids. V lost 3 bases, J lost 0 bases, and 12 bases lay in between. Germline values: CDR1 SNHLY, CDR2 FYNNEI. Written as DNA, the CDR3 is TGTGCCAGCAGTGACTACAGGGTGACTAGCAATCAGCCCCAGCATTTT. Its translation: CASSDYRVTSNQPQHF.

The chain uses TRBV18 and TRBJ2-2; D gene unclear. CDR1 and CDR2 (germline): KGHSH, LQKENI. There are 13 residues in the CDR3. The V and J ends lost 5 bases and 6 bases respectively, with 10 bases between them. The CDR3, as DNA: TGTGCCAGCTCATTGTCAGCATCCGGGGAGCTGTTTTTT. It specifies CASSLSASGELFF. The full variable domain, in which reference TRBV18 and TRBJ2-2 provide the parts outside the CDR3, is NAGVMQNPRHLVRRRGQEARLRCSPMKGHSHVYWYRQLPEEGLKFMVYLQKENIIDESGMPKERFSAEFPKEGPSILRIQQVVRGDSAAYFCASSLSASGELFFGEGSRLTVL.

This clonotype was found a few times. The chain uses TRBV7-9 and TRBJ1-2; TRBD1 is a possible D gene (6 bases). In germline, CDR1 is SEHNR, CDR2 FQNEAQ (reference sequence). The CDR3 runs to 16 residues. V was pared by 0 bases and J by 7 bases, with 18 bases between. CDR3 loop: CASSLALPGGFSGYTF. CDR3 nucleotides: TGTGCCAGCAGCTTAGCGCTGCCCGGGGGCTTTAGTGGCTACACCTTC.

This clonotype was detected many times. This chain uses TRBV5-1 with TRBJ2-1; D is uncertain. V lost 0 bases, J lost 0 bases, and 7 bases lay in between. This CDR3 comprises 15 residues. In germline, CDR1 is SGHRS, CDR2 YFSETQ. CDR3 DNA sequence: TGCGCCAGCAGCTTGGGTTTCGGCTCCTACAATGAGCAGTTCTTC. It codes for CASSLGFGSYNEQFF.

The table lists this clonotype with a few counts. The chain carries TRBV29-1 and TRBJ1-4; 9 positions match TRBD1. Germline V CDR1 and CDR2: SQVTM, ANQGSEA. This CDR3 is 18 amino acids long. With 1 base clipped from V and 3 bases from J, the junction kept 12 bases outside the gene matches. CDR3 in amino acids: CSVEGMLGDRGSNEKLFF. In DNA form, the CDR3 reads TGCAGCGTTGAAGGGATGTTAGGAGACAGGGGGTCTAATGAAAAACTGTTTTTT. The complete variable domain, with remaining parts taken from reference TRBV29-1 and TRBJ1-4, reads SAVISQKPSRDICQRGTSLTIQCQVDSQVTMMFWYRQQPGQSLTLIATANQGSEATYESGFVIDKFPISRPNLTFSTLTVSNMSPEDSSIYLCSVEGMLGDRGSNEKLFFGSGTQLSVL.

The V and J genes are TRBV9 and TRBJ2-7; TRBD2 agrees at 11 bases. The germline V gene has CDR1 SGDLS and CDR2 YYNGEE. CDR3 length equals 14 residues. V shed 3 bases, J shed 6 bases, and the junction held 5 bases outside the gene matches. CDR3 coding DNA: TGTGCCAGCAGCGCTACCGGGACTAGCGGCGAGCAGTACTTC. Its translation: CASSATGTSGEQYF.

The chain combines TRBV27 with TRBJ2-7, with D perhaps TRBD2 (6 bases). Trimming pared 7 bases from V and 3 bases from J, leaving 16 bases between. The CDR3 covers 14 residues. Looked up from germline, CDR1 is MNHEY and CDR2 is SMNVEV (reference sequence). As DNA, the CDR3 is TGTGCCAGCACCAGATCCCCGCGGGACTACGAGCAGTACTTC. Translating gives CASTRSPRDYEQYF.

This clonotype has just a few counts. V usage is TRBV20-1 and J usage is TRBJ2-3; TRBD2 aligns across 9 bases. This CDR3 region has 15 residues. Germline assignment: CDR1 DFQATT and CDR2 SNEGSKA (reference sequence). The V and J ends lost 1 base and 6 bases, in that order; junction bases with no gene match: 8. Here the CDR3 DNA reads TGCAGTGCTAGAGCTATGGCTAGCGGGACCGATACGCAGTATTTT. Its translation is CSARAMASGTDTQYF.

The chain employs TRBV10-3 and TRBJ1-5, with D possibly TRBD1 on 6 matching bases. There are 15 residues in the CDR3. The germline V gene encodes CDR1 ENHRY and CDR2 SYGVKD. The V gene lost 3 bases and the J gene lost 6 bases, with 15 bases spanning the gap. CDR3 in amino acids: CAISEGGGAGQPQHF. In DNA form, the CDR3 reads TGTGCCATCAGTGAAGGGGGGGGGGCCGGTCAGCCCCAGCATTTT.

This clonotype has a handful of counts. The chain is built from TRBV5-1 and TRBJ1-3, with a tentative D call TRBD1 (5 bases). Trimming cost V 0 bases and J 2 bases, with 15 bases left between them. The CDR3 runs to 17 residues. Germline assignment: CDR1 SGHRS and CDR2 YFSETQ. This CDR3 reads CASSLGETLRAGNTIYF. In nucleotides, the CDR3 is TGCGCCAGCAGCTTGGGGGAAACCCTCAGGGCTGGAAACACCATATATTTT.

This clonotype came up a few times. This chain links TRBV12-3 or TRBV12-4 with TRBJ1-2, with D uncertain. Trimming removed 1 base at V and 8 bases at J, with 17 bases between. The CDR3 totals 15 residues. The CDR3 here is CASSLDPRVREGYTF. The CDR3 DNA reads TGTGCCAGCAGTTTAGACCCCCGGGTGAGAGAAGGCTACACCTTC.

This chain uses TRBV6-7 with TRBJ1-1; no clear D gene. TRBV6-7 falls under the ORF class, with uncertain function. The CDR3 totals 14 residues. The V end was cut by 9 bases, the J end by 1 base, with 15 bases between. The CDR3 spells CARQPYRPNTEAFF. The CDR3 DNA sequence: TGTGCCAGGCAACCGTACCGGCCGAACACTGAAGCTTTCTTT.